This is a list of T cell receptor beta chains from one sample in a study of control samples from healthy donors and cancer patients. TCRdb's copy holds only in-frame clones and misses some; the assay was immunoSEQ multiplex PCR. The sample yields 390,000 or so clones, more than 80% seen once. The sample consisted of PBMCs. These receptors all stem from a man between 35 and 55 years old with head and neck cancer. Both conserved end residues are part of each CDR3. The order of the fields is clone size, V gene, D gene, J gene, CDR3 protein, CDR3 DNA. D genes are given only for firm matches. The size of a clone is reported for some rows only, either as once, few or many, or as a class for expanded clones.

>NA|TRBV11-2|TRBD2|TRBJ2-2
CASSLKGWRSGGSTGELFF
TGTGCCAGCAGCTTAAAAGGGTGGAGATCGGGAGGTTCTACCGGGGAGCTGTTTTTT
>NA|TRBV7-2|NA|TRBJ1-3
CASSLADGGGNTIYF
TGTGCCAGCAGCTTAGCGGACGGAGGAGGAAACACCATATATTTT
>few|TRBV3-1/TRBV3-2|NA|TRBJ2-5
CASSQGTGRGETQYF
TGTGCCAGCAGCCAAGGGACAGGGCGGGGGGAGACCCAGTACTTC
>NA|TRBV28|TRBD2|TRBJ2-1
CASSSPGLAEGGQFF
TGTGCCAGCAGCTCTCCAGGACTAGCGGAGGGTGGGCAGTTCTTC
>NA|TRBV4-2|NA|TRBJ1-1
CASSQDPPSAGEAFF
TGTGCCAGCAGCCAAGATCCCCCCTCGGCGGGTGAAGCTTTCTTT
>NA|TRBV12-3/TRBV12-4|NA|TRBJ1-4
CASSWGTSEKLFF
TGTGCCAGCAGTTGGGGGACAAGTGAAAAACTGTTTTTT
>NA|TRBV6-5|NA|TRBJ1-5
CASRVTADQPQHF
TGTGCCTCCCGGGTCACGGCTGATCAGCCCCAGCATTTT
>NA|TRBV6-5|NA|TRBJ2-7
CASSSQGGTYEQYF
TGTGCCAGCAGTTCCCAGGGGGGGACCTACGAGCAGTACTTC
>NA|TRBV28|NA|TRBJ1-5
CASRRGGSNQPQHF
TGTGCCAGCAGGCGGGGGGGTAGCAATCAGCCCCAGCATTTT
>NA|TRBV7-8|NA|TRBJ1-6
CASSDERENNSPLHF
TGTGCCAGCAGCGACGAGAGGGAGAATAATTCACCCCTCCACTTT
>NA|TRBV5-1|NA|TRBJ1-3
CASSSLGSGNTIYF
TGCGCCAGCAGCTCCTTGGGCTCTGGAAACACCATATATTTT
>NA|TRBV7-9|NA|TRBJ2-2
CASSPSGRITGELFF
TGTGCCAGCAGCCCAAGCGGACGGATCACCGGGGAGCTGTTTTTT
>NA|TRBV3-1/TRBV3-2|NA|TRBJ1-1
CASSQAAGNTEAFF
TGTGCCAGCAGCCAAGCGGCAGGGAACACTGAAGCTTTCTTT
>once|TRBV12-3/TRBV12-4|TRBD1|TRBJ2-7
CASSPGQAYEQYF
TGTGCCAGCAGTCCCGGACAGGCTTACGAGCAGTACTTC
>NA|TRBV4-2|NA|TRBJ1-6
CASSQNRQSYNSPLHF
TGTGCCAGCAGCCAGAACCGACAGAGCTATAATTCACCCCTCCACTTT
>NA|TRBV4-3|TRBD1|TRBJ2-1
CASSQGGTGLEEQFF
TGCGCCAGCAGCCAAGGGGGGACAGGATTAGAAGAGCAGTTCTTC
>NA|TRBV7-2|TRBD1|TRBJ1-1
CASSLAGTENTEAFF
TGTGCCAGCAGCTTGGCCGGGACAGAGAACACTGAAGCTTTCTTT
>NA|TRBV7-2|NA|TRBJ1-1
CASSLVGGGSEAFF
TGTGCCAGCAGCTTAGTGGGGGGAGGTTCTGAAGCTTTCTTT
>once|TRBV5-1|TRBD1|TRBJ1-6
CASSSGTAEGSPLHF
TGCGCCAGCAGCTCAGGGACAGCCGAGGGTTCACCCCTCCACTTT
>NA|TRBV6-5|NA|TRBJ1-1
CASLPRTNTEAFF
TGTGCCAGCCTACCTAGGACGAACACTGAAGCTTTCTTT
>NA|TRBV4-2|TRBD1|TRBJ2-7
CASSPGTGRSSYEQYF
TGTGCCAGCAGCCCTGGGACAGGGCGTAGCTCCTACGAGCAGTACTTC
>NA|TRBV11-2|NA|TRBJ2-3
CASSPEGASTDTQYF
TGTGCCAGCAGCCCCGAGGGAGCTAGCACAGATACGCAGTATTTT
>NA|TRBV6-5|NA|TRBJ1-4
CASRNSGATNEKLFF
TGTGCCAGCAGGAACTCCGGGGCGACTAATGAAAAACTGTTTTTT
>few|TRBV9|TRBD1|TRBJ2-7
CASSVGGQPYEQYF
TGTGCCAGCAGCGTAGGGGGACAGCCTTACGAGCAGTACTTC
>NA|TRBV10-3|NA|TRBJ2-3
CAISPSSGSVSTDTQYF
TGTGCCATCAGTCCTTCGTCGGGGTCCGTTAGCACAGATACGCAGTATTTT
>NA|TRBV11-3|NA|TRBJ2-7
CASSLGRGPTYEQYF
TGTGCCAGCAGCTTAGGCCGGGGACCTACCTACGAGCAGTACTTC
>NA|TRBV9|TRBD2|TRBJ2-1
CASSSRTSGANNEQFF
TGTGCCAGCAGCTCGCGGACTAGCGGGGCAAACAATGAGCAGTTCTTC
>NA|TRBV18|NA|TRBJ1-1
CASSSTGTEAFF
TGTGCCAGCTCATCAACCGGGACAGAAGCTTTCTTT
>once|TRBV7-9|NA|TRBJ2-3
CASSFPGQRRTDTQYF
TGTGCCAGCAGCTTTCCAGGCCAAAGGCGCACAGATACGCAGTATTTT